These T cell receptor beta chains were read from a single sample in a study of Ad26.COV2.S vaccination and SARS-CoV-2 variants. The method was immunoSEQ multiplex PCR; TCRdb's version includes in-frame clones alone and lacks a portion of them. The repertoire holds about 370,000 clones, with roughly nine tenths as singletons. The sample was peripheral blood, taken in a trial of Ad26.COV2.S vaccine versus placebo. These receptors all stem from a person between 18 and 65 years old who received the Ad26.COV2.S COVID-19 vaccine or a placebo. The CDR3 runs from the conserved cysteine through the conserved F or W. D genes are given only for firm matches. Not all rows give a size; the values are once, few, many and, for expanded clones, a class.

J	D	V	size	CDR3	DNA
TRBJ2-1	NA	TRBV5-8	NA	CASSPISRQDEQFF	TGTGCCAGCAGCCCTATATCTCGACAAGATGAGCAGTTCTTC
TRBJ1-4	NA	TRBV7-9	NA	CASSQWVGGPAEKLFF	TGTGCCAGCAGCCAATGGGTCGGAGGGCCTGCTGAAAAACTGTTTTTT
TRBJ2-1	TRBD1	TRBV10-1	NA	CATADTGTGNEQFF	TGCGCCACCGCGGACACCGGGACAGGGAATGAGCAGTTCTTC
TRBJ1-1	NA	TRBV5-1	NA	CASRGSAEAFF	TGCGCCAGCAGGGGGAGCGCTGAAGCTTTCTTT
TRBJ1-6	NA	TRBV19	NA	CASRSGVSNSPLHF	TGTGCCAGTAGAAGCGGGGTGAGTAATTCACCCCTCCACTTT
TRBJ2-7	NA	TRBV13	NA	CASKSAGKAYEQYF	TGTGCCAGCAAGTCGGCGGGCAAGGCCTACGAGCAGTACTTC
TRBJ2-5	TRBD1	TRBV6-6	once	CASSSDRVSETQYF	TGTGCCAGCAGTTCCGACAGGGTCTCGGAGACCCAGTACTTC
TRBJ1-6	TRBD1	TRBV18	NA	CASSPKRQGDSPLHF	TGTGCCAGCTCACCCAAGAGGCAGGGGGATTCACCCCTCCACTTT
TRBJ1-4	NA	TRBV21-1	NA	CASSSHAEQKEKLFF	TGTGCCAGCAGCTCCCATGCAGAGCAAAAGGAAAAACTGTTTTTT
TRBJ2-1	NA	TRBV6-2/TRBV6-3	NA	CASSYLWNEQFF	TGTGCCAGCAGTTACTTGTGGAATGAGCAGTTCTTC
TRBJ2-2	TRBD2	TRBV19	NA	CASSMSRGVVTGELFF	TGTGCCAGTAGTATGTCTCGGGGGGTGGTGACCGGGGAGCTGTTTTTT
TRBJ2-7	NA	TRBV5-6	many	CASSREPGGGYEQYF	TGTGCCAGCAGCCGGGAGCCGGGGGGCGGCTACGAGCAGTACTTC
TRBJ1-2	TRBD1	TRBV19	NA	CASVRTGHYGYTF	TGTGCCAGTGTTAGGACAGGCCACTATGGCTACACCTTC
TRBJ2-2	NA	TRBV5-1	NA	CASSLGGQGTGELFF	TGCGCCAGCAGCTTGGGGGGCCAGGGCACCGGGGAGCTGTTTTTT
TRBJ1-4	NA	TRBV2	NA	CASSEFGPTNEKLFF	TGTGCCAGCAGTGAATTTGGGCCAACTAATGAAAAACTGTTTTTT
TRBJ1-5	NA	TRBV6-1	NA	CASSELQFEHEPPGDQPQHF	TGTGCCAGCAGTGAACTGCAGTTCGAACACGAACCCCCCGGGGATCAGCCCCAGCATTTT
TRBJ1-1	NA	TRBV5-4	NA	CASSLAAGGLTEAFF	TGTGCCAGCAGCTTGGCGGCAGGCGGATTGACTGAAGCTTTCTTT
TRBJ1-3	TRBD1	TRBV6-5	NA	CASSPGTGFNTIYF	TGTGCCAGCAGCCCCGGGACAGGGTTCAACACCATATATTTT
TRBJ1-1	NA	TRBV10-3	once	CAISERTAMGTEAFF	TGTGCCATCAGTGAACGGACAGCGATGGGGACTGAAGCTTTCTTT
TRBJ2-2	NA	TRBV12-3/TRBV12-4	NA	CASSFFNTGELFF	TGTGCCAGCAGTTTCTTTAACACCGGGGAGCTGTTTTTT
TRBJ1-1	TRBD1	TRBV5-6	once	CASSFWTGSGTEAFF	TGTGCCAGCAGCTTCTGGACAGGGTCGGGCACTGAAGCTTTCTTT
TRBJ1-1	NA	TRBV6-6	NA	CASRLMGGTEAFF	TGTGCCAGCAGATTAATGGGAGGCACTGAAGCTTTCTTT
TRBJ1-1	NA	TRBV4-3	NA	CASSRGTLDTEAFF	TGCGCCAGCAGCCGCGGGACCCTCGACACTGAAGCTTTCTTT
TRBJ1-2	TRBD1	TRBV7-8	NA	CASSLVGTGYDGYTF	TGTGCCAGCAGCTTAGTTGGGACAGGGTATGATGGCTACACCTTC
TRBJ2-3	TRBD2	TRBV19	once	CASSLDFSGGLDTQYF	TGTGCCAGTAGTCTCGATTTTAGCGGGGGCCTCGATACGCAGTATTTT
TRBJ1-2	TRBD1	TRBV10-2	NA	CASSEYRDRAEGYTF	TGCGCCAGCAGTGAATATAGGGACAGGGCGGAGGGCTACACCTTC
TRBJ1-1	NA	TRBV9	NA	CASSPGGRANTEAFF	TGTGCCAGCAGCCCTGGGGGCAGGGCGAACACTGAAGCTTTCTTT
TRBJ2-2	TRBD1	TRBV18	NA	CASSADRGTGELFF	TGTGCCAGCTCAGCCGACAGGGGGACCGGGGAGCTGTTTTTT
TRBJ2-3	TRBD2	TRBV5-4	NA	CASSPVLSGGTDTQYF	TGTGCCAGCAGCCCCGTATTGAGCGGGGGGACAGATACGCAGTATTTT